The clone carrying this TCR beta chain has just one count. The sample belongs to a study of blood T cells in healthy people across ages. V was cut by 0 bases and J by 4 bases, with 15 bases left in between. The CDR3 runs 15 residues. The germline V gene encodes CDR1 DFQATT and CDR2 SNEGSKA (reference sequence). The authors ran a second PCR of about 7 to 11 cycles using a sample-barcoded 5' primer and a J-beta primer mix. A single record per CDR3 protein comes from TCRdb applying MiXCR to the 5' RACE reads. The data contain fewer than 800,000 distinct CDR3 sequences, more than 40% of them singletons. This TCR derives from a woman aged 55-69 years in good health. This chain uses TRBV20-1 with TRBJ2-5; D is possibly TRBD2 (6 bases). Sequencing used blood. DNA for the CDR3: TGCAGTGCTAGAGATAGCGCAACCGGGGGAGAGACCCAGTACTTC. Amino acid sequence: CSARDSATGGETQYF.